One sample yielded the 17 T cell receptor beta chains listed below, sequenced in a study of T cells in Graves' hyperthyroidism and ophthalmopathy. Regions amplified from RNA transcripts were the TCR beta CDR3 regions. First-round RT-PCR with HTBI primers amplified the TCR CDR3 region. TCRdb passed the multiplex PCR reads through MiXCR, listing each CDR3 protein once. The repertoire holds about 560,000 distinct CDR3 sequences, 12% to 15% seen once, with approximately 15% in the top ten. Sequenced: blood. The receptors were sampled from a woman aged 40 to 50 with Graves' hyperthyroidism.

Concerning this clonotype itself: A junction end diverges from the germline sequence, so it may reflect a read error. DNA of the CDR3: TGCGCCAGCAGCCAAGAAGAGGCAGCCGTTGCAACTAATGAAAAACTGTTTTTT. It yields the protein CASSQEEAAVATNEKLFF. The V call is TRBV2, the J call TRBJ1-4; D remains ambiguous. This CDR3 has 18 residues. Germline CDR1 reads SNHLY; CDR2 reads FYNNEI.

This clonotype was found once. The chain employs TRBV9 and TRBJ2-1, with 8 bases matching TRBD2. V lost 3 bases and J lost 7; bases outside the gene matches: 12. Per the germline V gene, CDR1 is SGDLS and CDR2 is YYNGEE. The CDR3 contains 16 residues. The CDR3 DNA follows: TGTGCCAGCAGCGCCAATGGGGGACTAGATGTGAATGAGCAGTTCTTC. It specifies CASSANGGLDVNEQFF. Combining the CDR3 with reference TRBV9 and TRBJ2-1 gives the whole variable domain DSGVTQTPKHLITATGQRVTLRCSPRSGDLSVYWYQQSLDQGLQFLIQYYNGEERAKGNILERFSAQQFPDLHSELNLSSLELGDSALYFCASSANGGLDVNEQFFGPGTRLTVL.

This clonotype was counted at least ten times. The V gene is TRBV5-1, the J gene TRBJ2-7; D is unresolved. The germline V and J ends were trimmed by 4 bases and 0 bases, with 8 bases remaining between them. This CDR3 has 13 amino acids. Looked up from germline, CDR1 is SGHRS and CDR2 is YFSETQ. As DNA, the CDR3 is TGCGCCAGCAGCACTGGGCACTCCTACGAGCAGTACTTC. It translates to CASSTGHSYEQYF.

About this clonotype: A much larger clone differs by one base, so this may be a read error. The V call is TRBV28, the J call TRBJ2-5; possible D gene TRBD2, 5 bases. Trimming stripped 6 bases from V and 5 bases from J, with 19 bases between. This CDR3 is built from 15 residues. Germline V lookup: CDR1 MDHEN, CDR2 SYDVKM. In DNA form, the CDR3 reads TGTGCCAGCAGCTCCCCCAGGAGAGGGAAGGAGACCCAGTACTTC. Encoded protein: CASSSPRRGKETQYF.

This clonotype has at least ten counts. The chain has TRBV5-1 and TRBJ2-1; 14 nucleotides agree with TRBD2. There are 17 residues in the CDR3. J was trimmed by 8 bases and V by 3 bases; bases with no gene match: 10. The germline CDR1 and CDR2 sequences are SGHRS and YFSETQ. The CDR3 sequence is CASSWRLAGGPGDEQFF. The CDR3 DNA sequence: TGCGCCAGCAGCTGGAGACTAGCGGGAGGGCCGGGGGATGAGCAGTTCTTC.

This clonotype appeared many times. The chain joins TRBV10-3 to TRBJ2-1, with D possibly matching TRBD2 (6 bases). V lost 7 bases and J 5 bases, leaving 9 bases between the germline ends. CDR1 is ENHRY and CDR2 is SYGVKD in the germline V gene. The length of the CDR3 is 12 residues. The CDR3 region is CAIKGLDNEQFF. CDR3 coding DNA: TGTGCCATCAAGGGACTGGACAATGAGCAGTTCTTC.

Many counts were recorded for this clonotype. The chain uses TRBV11-2 and TRBJ2-1; D is uncertain. CDR3 length equals 15 residues. Germline CDR1 reads SGHAT; CDR2 reads FQNNGV. The V end was cut by 4 bases, the J end by 1 base, with 11 bases between. CDR3 in amino acids: CASSSISQSYNEQFF. Written as DNA, the CDR3 is TGTGCCAGCAGCTCCATTAGCCAGTCCTACAATGAGCAGTTCTTC.

The chain combines TRBV20-1 with TRBJ1-1; D is possibly TRBD1 (6 bases). The CDR3 runs to 13 residues. Trimming removed 8 bases from V and 2 bases from J, with 15 bases in between. Germline-derived CDR1 and CDR2 are DFQATT and SNEGSKA (reference sequence). In DNA form, the CDR3 reads TGCAGTCAACTGGGAGGGGGTAACACTGAAGCTTTCTTT. Translated, it gives CSQLGGGNTEAFF.

This clonotype was picked up many times. V usage is TRBV2 and J usage is TRBJ2-5; no firm D call. Trimming pared 8 bases from V and 5 bases from J, leaving 12 bases between. The germline V gene has CDR1 SNHLY and CDR2 FYNNEI. CDR3 length equals 12 residues. The CDR3 sequence: CASGVGYETQYF. CDR3 nucleotides: TGTGCCAGCGGAGTCGGGTACGAGACCCAGTACTTC.

This clonotype was seen many times. The chain combines TRBV6-5 with TRBJ1-1; no definite D call. The germline V and J ends were trimmed by 2 bases and 6 bases, with 13 bases remaining between them. The CDR3 is 14 amino acids. Germline V CDR1 and CDR2: MNHEY, SVGAGI. The CDR3 loop reads CASSYRYFPAEAFF. The DNA of the CDR3 is TGTGCCAGCAGTTACCGATATTTTCCCGCTGAAGCTTTCTTT.

This clonotype has ten or more counts. The rearrangement joins TRBV5-5 to TRBJ2-2; no clear D. Trimming left V 5 bases short and J 0 bases short, with 8 bases between. The CDR3 contains 14 residues. CDR1 and CDR2 (germline): SGHKS, YYEKEE (reference sequence). CDR3: CASSRETNTGELFF. DNA of the CDR3: TGTGCCAGCAGTCGAGAAACGAACACCGGGGAGCTGTTTTTT.

As regards this clonotype: A much more abundant neighbour one base away suggests this may be a read error. The J gene is TRBJ2-5, the V gene TRBV9; perhaps D is TRBD1 or TRBD2 (7 bases each). Germline CDR1 reads SGDLS; CDR2 reads YYNGEE. This CDR3 spans 18 amino acids. The V and J ends lost 4 bases and 0 bases respectively, with 22 bases between them. This chain's CDR3 is CASSQGGWGGRYQETQYF. Here the CDR3 DNA reads TGTGCCAGCAGCCAAGGGGGCTGGGGGGGACGGTACCAAGAGACCCAGTACTTC. The full variable domain, with the rest looked up from reference TRBV9 and TRBJ2-5, is DSGVTQTPKHLITATGQRVTLRCSPRSGDLSVYWYQQSLDQGLQFLIQYYNGEERAKGNILERFSAQQFPDLHSELNLSSLELGDSALYFCASSQGGWGGRYQETQYFGPGTRLLVL.

This clonotype was seen more than once but under ten times. The rearrangement uses TRBV30 and TRBJ2-1; the match to TRBD2 covers 14 bases. V trimming: 0 bases; J trimming: 7 bases; junction bases outside the gene matches: 5. Germline loops: CDR1 GTSNPN, CDR2 SVGIG (reference sequence). This CDR3 spans 16 amino acids. The CDR3 loop reads CAWSVKGTSGSNEQFF. The CDR3 DNA is TGTGCCTGGAGTGTAAAAGGGACTAGCGGGAGTAATGAGCAGTTCTTC.

This clonotype was seen repeatedly, ten times or more. The rearrangement links TRBV9 to TRBJ1-2, with D unresolved. The CDR3 extends over 13 amino acids. The V end lost 1 base, the J end lost 1 base, and 5 bases lay between the germline ends. Germline loops: CDR1 SGDLS, CDR2 YYNGEE. The CDR3 region has the DNA TGTGCCAGCAGCGTACAGGATAACTATGGCTACACCTTC. This sequence encodes CASSVQDNYGYTF.

This rearrangement joins TRBV5-6 to TRBJ2-2; no reliable D call. Germline loops: CDR1 SGHDT, CDR2 YYEEEE. The V and J ends lost 4 bases and 6 bases respectively, with 10 bases between them. This CDR3 contains 13 residues. This CDR3 reads CASSLGLAGELFF. The CDR3, as DNA: TGTGCCAGCAGCCTAGGGTTGGCCGGGGAGCTGTTTTTT. The whole variable domain, filled in from reference TRBV5-6 and TRBJ2-2, reads DAGVTQSPTHLIKTRGQQVTLRCSPKSGHDTVSWYQQALGQGPQFIFQYYEEEERQRGNFPDRFSGHQFPNYSSELNVNALLLGDSALYLCASSLGLAGELFFGEGSRLTVL.

The chain links TRBV10-3 to TRBJ2-1, with 11 bases aligning to TRBD2. The CDR3 covers 17 residues. The ends lost 4 bases at V and 8 bases at J; junction bases unmatched: 13. Germline V gene data show CDR1 as ENHRY and CDR2 as SYGVKD. This CDR3 is CAISGGVAGGPFDEQFF. The CDR3 DNA is TGTGCCATCAGTGGTGGGGTAGCGGGAGGGCCTTTCGATGAGCAGTTCTTC.

In its sample, this clonotype was seen a few times. The chain uses TRBV19 and TRBJ2-2, with 7 positions matching TRBD1. The CDR3 length is 16 residues. Germline assignment: CDR1 LNHDA and CDR2 SQIVND (reference sequence). Trimming at V came to 7 bases and at J to 6 bases, leaving 14 bases not matched to a gene. The chain's CDR3 is CASTKPGQILSGELFF. CDR3 coding DNA: TGTGCCAGTACTAAACCGGGACAGATTCTATCCGGGGAGCTGTTTTTT.